The clone carrying this T cell receptor (beta chain) came up once. What it recognizes is unknown. Germline V gene sequence: CDR1 DFQATT, CDR2 SNEGSKA (reference sequence). Trimming pared 5 bases from V and 8 bases from J, leaving 12 bases between. This CDR3 comprises 11 residues. PCR amplification relied on 60 Vbeta primers (plus 13 Jbeta primers). Using immunoSEQ multiplex PCR, the repertoire was profiled, and TCRdb retains in-frame clones only, with some absent. The sample has fewer than 85,000 clones, 84% seen once. These data come from a study of cytomegalovirus exposure and HLA in healthy donors. Broader study findings: Near-uniform donor sequencing depth was presumed by presence/absence analyses.

Sequences were obtained from PBMCs. The rearrangement joins TRBV20-1 to TRBJ1-2; TRBD1 is a possible D gene (5 bases). The receptor comes from a man aged 70-80 years in good health and CMV-seropositive. CDR3 sequence (DNA): TGCAGTGCTGAAAGACAGCAGGGCTACACCTTC. Its translation: CSAERQQGYTF.